The rows below give T cell receptor beta chains drawn from one sample of a study of Ad26.COV2.S vaccination and SARS-CoV-2 variants. The repertoire was sequenced with immunoSEQ multiplex PCR; TCRdb's copy has only in-frame clones and lacks some. This table has some 340,000 clones, about 82% appearing once. The sequences come from peripheral blood, collected in a trial of Ad26.COV2.S vaccine versus placebo. Source of these receptors: a person between 18 and 59 years old who received the Ad26.COV2.S COVID-19 vaccine or a placebo. Both conserved end residues are part of each CDR3. D genes are given only for firm matches.

CDR3 length	J gene	V gene	D gene	CDR3 protein	CDR3 DNA
13	TRBJ2-1	TRBV14	TRBD2	CASSQDIWTSQFF	TGTGCCAGCAGCCAAGATATCTGGACTAGTCAGTTCTTC
13	TRBJ1-5	TRBV3-1/TRBV3-2	-	CASSPATNQPQHF	TGTGCCAGCAGCCCCGCCACTAATCAGCCCCAGCATTTT
13	TRBJ2-5	TRBV5-1	-	CASSLGGQETQYF	TGCGCCAGCAGCTTGGGGGGGCAAGAGACCCAGTACTTC
15	TRBJ1-3	TRBV30	TRBD1	CAWSRDRGAGNTIYF	TGTGCCTGGAGCCGCGACAGGGGGGCTGGAAACACCATATATTTT
16	TRBJ2-5	TRBV5-5	TRBD2	CASSLAVAGGQETQYF	TGTGCCAGCAGCTTGGCGGTAGCGGGGGGGCAGGAGACCCAGTACTTC
13	TRBJ2-7	TRBV7-9	-	CAGDSLGSYEQYF	TGTGCAGGCGACTCTCTTGGGTCCTACGAGCAGTACTTC
14	TRBJ1-1	TRBV18	TRBD1	CASSRTGGDTEAFF	TGTGCCAGCTCACGGACAGGGGGGGACACTGAAGCTTTCTTT
18	TRBJ1-1	TRBV18	TRBD1	CASSPATRGQGYLTEAFF	TGTGCCAGCTCACCAGCTACCCGGGGACAGGGTTACCTAACTGAAGCTTTCTTT
15	TRBJ2-3	TRBV25-1	TRBD1	CASSVGQGRTDTQYF	TGTGCCAGCAGTGTCGGACAGGGACGCACAGATACGCAGTATTTT
15	TRBJ2-5	TRBV7-7	-	CASSPRNRDQETQYF	TGTGCCAGCAGCCCTAGAAACAGGGACCAAGAGACCCAGTACTTC
14	TRBJ1-3	TRBV18	-	CASSPPGSGNTIYF	TGTGCCAGCTCACCACCGGGCTCTGGAAACACCATATATTTT
15	TRBJ2-7	TRBV5-3	-	CARSDSPGSSYEQYF	TGTGCCAGAAGCGATAGTCCGGGCAGCTCCTACGAGCAGTACTTC
15	TRBJ2-7	TRBV7-9	-	CASSPRSLQGDEQYF	TGTGCCAGCAGCCCTCGCTCTCTCCAGGGTGACGAGCAGTACTTC